The 20 T cell receptor beta chains presented below share a single source sample, sequenced in a study of T-cell reconstitution after alpha-beta-depleted transplantation in children. Unique molecular identifiers were used in preparing the TCRbeta library. In TCRdb, the PCR reads were re-called with MiXCR into one record per CDR3 protein. The sample lists roughly 500,000 distinct CDR3 sequences, 32% occurring once. Sample: PBMCs from the stem cell graft donor, taken from the stem cell graft. The receptors stem from a human donor who donated a stem cell graft to a child with aplastic anemia.

This clonotype was detected a few times. The chain links TRBV7-2 to TRBJ2-1; no reliable D call. This CDR3 is built from 15 residues. Per germline, CDR1 SGHTA and CDR2 FQGNSA. Deletions cut 4 bases from V and 1 base from J, with 11 bases between. CDR3 in DNA: TGTGCCAGCAGCTATGAGTGGCGATCCTACAATGAGCAGTTCTTC. Its protein is CASSYEWRSYNEQFF.

This clonotype was recorded a few times. The chain combines TRBV27 with TRBJ2-3; a possible D gene is TRBD1 (6 bases). Germline V gives CDR1 MNHEY, CDR2 SMNVEV (reference sequence). Trimming left V 7 bases short and J 4 bases short, with 15 bases between. The CDR3 runs to 14 residues. DNA for the CDR3: TGTGCCAGCACCCGGACCCACAGGGCAGATACGCAGTATTTT. Its protein is CASTRTHRADTQYF.

The rearrangement links TRBV29-1 to TRBJ1-1; the D is unclear. This CDR3 has 13 residues. Germline lookup yields CDR1 SQVTM and CDR2 ANQGSEA. Trimming pared 4 bases from V and 1 base from J, leaving 10 bases between. The CDR3 sequence is CSVAAHGNTEAFF. The CDR3 nucleotides are TGCAGCGTTGCCGCCCACGGGAACACTGAAGCTTTCTTT.

V and J are TRBV28 and TRBJ2-6; a weak D match, TRBD1 (5 bases). CDR1 and CDR2 from the germline V gene are MDHEN and SYDVKM. CDR3 length: 18 amino acids. V was cut by 2 bases and J by 0 bases, with 14 bases left in between. The CDR3 DNA follows: TGTGCCAGCAGTTTAGAAGGGGCTCCCCTCTCTGGGGCCAACGTCCTGACTTTC. Its translation is CASSLEGAPLSGANVLTF.

The rearrangement uses TRBV7-2 and TRBJ2-3; 7 nucleotides match TRBD2. J was trimmed by 4 bases and V by 6 bases; bases with no gene match: 7. CDR3 length: 14 residues. From germline, CDR1 is SGHTA and CDR2 FQGNSA. CDR3 loop: CASSAPSGADTQYF. CDR3 sequence (DNA): TGTGCCAGCAGTGCTCCGAGCGGGGCAGATACGCAGTATTTT.

The chain joins TRBV13 to TRBJ2-1, with 10 bases fitting TRBD1. Germline lookup yields CDR1 PRHDT and CDR2 FYEKMQ (reference sequence). The CDR3 runs 13 residues. The junction had 5 bases not matched to a gene; V was cut back by 5 bases and J by 10 bases. In DNA form, the CDR3 reads TGTGCCAGCAGCGCCTGGACAGGGGGGGAGCAGTTCTTC. Its protein is CASSAWTGGEQFF.

This clonotype occurred a few times. The chain combines TRBV7-9 with TRBJ2-2; D is unclear. CDR1 is SEHNR, CDR2 FQNEAQ, per germline (reference sequence). The CDR3 loop spans 13 amino acids. The ends were cut back, 11 bases at V and 3 bases at J, with 13 bases in the middle. For the CDR3, the DNA is TGTGCCGTTCCCTCGAGTGACACCGGGGAGCTGTTTTTT. Its translation: CAVPSSDTGELFF.

This clonotype has only a few counts. The chain joins TRBV7-9 to TRBJ2-3; 14 nucleotides agree with TRBD2. The V and J ends lost 5 bases and 4 bases, in that order; junction bases with no gene match: 5. The CDR3 covers 16 residues. CDR1 and CDR2 from the germline V gene are SEHNR and FQNEAQ (reference sequence). CDR3 region: CASSRGLAGGPDTQYF. The DNA of the CDR3 is TGTGCCAGCAGCCGCGGACTAGCGGGAGGACCAGATACGCAGTATTTT.

V gene TRBV19 combines with J gene TRBJ2-1; the D is unclear. The CDR3 extends over 13 amino acids. Germline-derived CDR1 and CDR2 are LNHDA and SQIVND (reference sequence). Trimming shortened V by 6 bases and J by 9 bases, and 15 bases separated the two germline ends. The CDR3 sequence: CASRPDASGEQFF. CDR3 bases: TGTGCCAGTAGGCCTGACGCCTCCGGTGAGCAGTTCTTC.

This chain connects TRBV6-1 to TRBJ2-2; D not certain. The CDR3 runs to 14 residues. V lost 7 bases, J lost 2 bases, and 11 bases lay in between. Per germline, CDR1 MNHNS and CDR2 SASEGT. The CDR3 coding sequence is TGTGCCAGCAATCCCGCGGTAAACACCGGGGAGCTGTTTTTT. This encodes CASNPAVNTGELFF.

This clonotype appeared a few times. The V call is TRBV6-5, the J call TRBJ2-2; no firm D call. Germline CDR1 and CDR2: MNHEY and SVGAGI. This CDR3 comprises 12 residues. The germline V and J ends were trimmed by 2 bases and 5 bases, with 3 bases remaining between them. CDR3 sequence reads: CASSYPTGELFF. CDR3 nucleotide sequence: TGTGCCAGCAGTTACCCTACCGGGGAGCTGTTTTTT.

The J gene is TRBJ2-7, the V gene TRBV30; 11 nucleotides agree with TRBD2. This CDR3 has 15 amino acids. Unmatched junction bases numbered 7, after V lost 2 bases and J lost 4 bases. The V gene's germline CDR1 is GTSNPN and CDR2 SVGIG (reference sequence). The CDR3 DNA reads TGTGCCTGGAGTAAAATGACTAGCGGGAAATACGAGCAGTACTTC. Its translation is CAWSKMTSGKYEQYF.

The V and J genes are TRBV5-1 and TRBJ2-1; 7 nucleotides align to TRBD1. This CDR3 comprises 15 residues. Germline V gives CDR1 SGHRS, CDR2 YFSETQ. V gave up 4 bases and J gave up 4 bases; unmatched junction bases: 8. CDR3 bases: TGCGCCAGCAGCCGTGGGACAGTGCCATACAATGAGCAGTTCTTC. Translation gives CASSRGTVPYNEQFF.

Worth noting for this clonotype: A read error may account for a junction end that differs from germline. The rearrangement uses TRBV7-2 and TRBJ1-4, with TRBD1 matching 9 bases. This CDR3 has 16 residues. Germline V gene lookup returns CDR1 SGHTA and CDR2 FQGNSA. The CDR3 protein is CASSQDLDRGNEKLFF. The CDR3 DNA follows: TGCGCCAGCAGCCAAGATTTGGACAGGGGAAATGAAAAACTGTTTTTT.

The chain recombines TRBV14 with TRBJ2-1, with D possibly called TRBD1 or TRBD2 (5 bases each). In germline, CDR1 is SGHDN, CDR2 FVKESK. V was clipped by 1 base and J by 4 bases, with 17 bases between them. This CDR3 has 17 residues. The CDR3 DNA is TGTGCCAGCAGCCAAGTGTACGGGACCCCTGGGTACAATGAGCAGTTCTTC. Translated: CASSQVYGTPGYNEQFF.

Only a few counts were recorded for this clonotype. The chain combines TRBV30 with TRBJ1-5; 10 bases map to TRBD1. Germline lookup yields CDR1 GTSNPN and CDR2 SVGIG (reference sequence). The CDR3 totals 13 residues. Losses at the gene ends were 6 bases for V and 5 bases for J; bases not matched to a gene: 4. The CDR3 loop reads CACNGQGDQPQHF. Written as DNA, the CDR3 is TGTGCCTGCAACGGACAGGGGGATCAGCCCCAGCATTTT.

The gene calls are TRBV7-9 and TRBJ1-5, with TRBD1 matching over 7 bases. V lost 1 base to trimming and J lost 4 bases; unmatched junction nucleotides: 4. Germline assignment: CDR1 SEHNR and CDR2 FQNEAQ (reference sequence). The CDR3 is 15 residues long. The CDR3, as DNA: TGTGCCAGCAGCTTAGAGGGGGGACAGAATCAGCCCCAGCATTTT. Its translation is CASSLEGGQNQPQHF.

This clonotype has just a few counts. The chain employs TRBV11-1 and TRBJ2-1, with 10 positions matching TRBD1. J gave up 6 bases and V 4 bases, and 21 bases lay outside the gene matches. Germline CDR1 SGHAT, CDR2 FQDESV (reference sequence). The CDR3 runs 20 residues. Written as DNA, the CDR3 is TGTGCCAGCAGCTCCCCAAAGGTCTTGGTGCGAGACAGGGGGCCCAATGAGCAGTTCTTC. Its translation: CASSSPKVLVRDRGPNEQFF.

V is TRBV9 and J is TRBJ2-2, with no clear D. V lost 4 bases and J 4 bases, leaving 11 bases between the germline ends. There are 14 residues in the CDR3. Germline V CDR1 and CDR2: SGDLS, YYNGEE. The CDR3 DNA is TGTGCCAGCAGCTCTACCCCAAGCACCGGGGAGCTGTTTTTT. Translation gives CASSSTPSTGELFF. The whole variable domain, remainder taken from reference TRBV9 and TRBJ2-2, is DSGVTQTPKHLITATGQRVTLRCSPRSGDLSVYWYQQSLDQGLQFLIQYYNGEERAKGNILERFSAQQFPDLHSELNLSSLELGDSALYFCASSSTPSTGELFFGEGSRLTVL.

This chain uses TRBV12-3 or TRBV12-4 with TRBJ1-5; D remains unclear. CDR3 length equals 14 residues. V lost 4 bases and J 9 bases, leaving 16 bases between the germline ends. Written as DNA, the CDR3 is TGTGCCAGCAGTTCCTCGGCAGACCTTCGGCCCCAGCATTTT. Translating it yields CASSSSADLRPQHF.